A few counts support the clone carrying this TCR beta chain. No antigen is known for it. The data derive from a study of beta chain features in type 1 diabetes. Overall study findings and caveats: Among patients with Type 1 diabetes, TCRB CDR3s were moderately but significantly shorter in every one of the four CD4+ subsets.

Germline V lookup: CDR1 SEHNR, CDR2 FQNEAQ (reference sequence). CDR3 size: 14 residues. V lost 2 bases and J lost 3; bases outside the gene matches: 1. Every isolated RNA sample was fully reverse transcribed, so sequencing captured expressed TCRB transcripts. Sequencing was performed with immunoSEQ multiplex PCR; in TCRdb, only in-frame clones are kept and a portion is missing. Found here are roughly 220,000 clones, 16% of them singletons; the top ten hold about 0.078%. The receptor was isolated from a man aged 25-45 years with type 1 diabetes. The V and J genes are TRBV7-9 and TRBJ2-3, with 8 positions matching TRBD1. Sequences were obtained from naive CD4+ T cells from blood. The CDR3 DNA reads TGTGCCAGCAGCTTACAGGGGGCGACAGATACGCAGTATTTT. The encoded protein is CASSLQGATDTQYF.